This T cell receptor beta chain was profiled in a study of human CD8 memory T cell subsets. The CDR3 loop spans 12 amino acids. Germline V gene lookup returns CDR1 SQVTM and CDR2 ANQGSEA. UMI-labeled 5' RACE was used, and it produced the TCR beta libraries. One entry per CDR3 protein, without DNA, is what TCRdb gives after re-calling the 5' RACE reads. The table gives more than 7,500 distinct CDR3 sequences; the top ten clones make up 20% to 25% of it. A negative magnetic separation step was used to enrich total CD8+ T cells. The receptor's source is a human donor in good health. Sequencing was done on a sample of CD8+ T cells from PBMCs. This chain joins TRBV29-1 and TRBJ2-5. The CDR3 spells CSVEDRDLLQYF.